This T cell receptor beta chain was found in a study of PD-1 blockade in classical Hodgkin lymphoma (dated by TCRdb to between 2020 and 2021). With regard to the full study: Nivolumab dosing was 3 mg/kg intravenously every 2 weeks, continuing until either disease progression or unacceptable toxicity. To define a peripheral blood immune signature of response to PD-1 blockade in classical Hodgkin lymphoma, the study combined TCR beta sequencing with CyTOF.

The paper's findings and limits, for the study overall: By C4D1, a significant rise was seen in CD4+ TCR diversity but not in CD8+ TCR diversity (p=0.0027 vs p=0.16), and the rise was most apparent among complete responders (p=0.02). Baseline TCR diversity was reported to be lower in newly diagnosed patients than in healthy donors and to be lower still in relapsed/refractory patients. The study was limited to a single clinical trial cohort, and causes of repertoire differences, possibly disease activity or prior therapy, remained undefined. Lower diversity was seen in patients whose nivolumab began less than 1 year after ASCT, and these patients were left out of later analyses so that immune reconstitution would not confound the results. Trial patients with a complete response had baseline diversity similar to that of newly diagnosed patients, while partial responders and progressors had significantly lower diversity.

In regard to this clone: There is no known antigen for this receptor. It has no much larger one-base neighbor in the sample; base qualities were not kept. Different DNA sequences within this sample yield the same CDR3.

Genomic DNA was isolated using the Qiagen DNeasy kit from unsorted PBMCs as well as from negatively selected CD4+ and CD8+ fractions. Amplification of TCR beta CDR3 regions was done by immunoSEQ multiplex PCR with primers that anneal to V and J segments. Amplification bias was minimized using a synthetic immune receptor repertoire, and residual bias was removed computationally after sequencing. In the authors' own workflow: Repertoire diversity was quantified as the Shannon entropy index using custom Python scripts. Unsorted, CD4+ and CD8+ repertoires were analyzed separately, except for combined analyses in which CD4+ and CD8+ sequences were merged in silico. A clone counted as expanded when the clone's frequency after treatment rose at least 2-fold relative to C1D1, and clones undetected at baseline were given a pseudocount of 0.5. Singleton clones were defined as clones with 0 or 1 copy at C1D1, and non-singleton clones were defined as clones with 2 or more copies. By matching protein sequences in sorted samples from the same patient, clones expanded in unsorted samples were annotated as CD4+, CD8+ or unknown. Wilcoxon tests on paired samples were used to test diversity changes from C1D1 to C4D1. As stored in TCRdb, this immuneACCESS dataset retains in-frame rearrangements with V and J assigned. A fraction of the clones does not appear; measured against another copy, unresolved V genes explain less than half of the discrepancy, and the remainder lacks a known reason. V and J calls plus clone size are reproduced from that table; the DNA served to infer D and trimming. The sample table shows 7,000 or so clones, and around three quarters are seen once. Clones ranked in the top ten supply roughly two fifths of the sample.

Reading the label with the study, this specimen's time point is: cycle 4 day 1 (C4D1), after less than seven weeks of nivolumab. Every trial patient had relapsed after autologous stem cell transplantation, and cohorts A, B and C differed in prior brentuximab vedotin exposure. The trial cohort was composed of roughly 60 patients with relapsed/refractory classical Hodgkin lymphoma, for whom complete response, partial response or progressive disease was recorded as best overall response. In the multi-cohort phase II CheckMate 205 trial, trial patients received single-agent nivolumab. Best overall response was determined by an independent review committee according to the 2007 International Working Group response criteria. PBMCs from the trial were collected at three points: immediately before nivolumab initiation (C1D1), and during therapy at cycle 2 day 1 and cycle 4 day 1. Peripheral blood was collected in 8 mL Vacutainer Cell Preparation Tubes, from which PBMCs were isolated by centrifugation and then cryopreserved.

This TCR was recovered from a human donor with classical Hodgkin lymphoma. The sequences come from peripheral blood mononuclear cells (PBMCs), collected before the fourth cycle of nivolumab.

In nucleotides, the sequence is TGTGCCAGCAGCTTGCGGGGTTCGAACACCGGGGAGCTGTTTTTT. It encodes CASSLRGSNTGELFF. The chain employs TRBV11-2 and TRBJ2-2; the best D guess is TRBD2, with 6 bases matching. V drops 3 bases and J drops 0 bases, leaving 8 bases in between. There are 15 amino acids in the CDR3, from cysteine to phenylalanine inclusive. Of all the DNA, just the CDR3 is kept, 45 bases in frame from base 1. CDR1 and CDR2 are read off the germline V gene as SGHAT and FQNNGV.